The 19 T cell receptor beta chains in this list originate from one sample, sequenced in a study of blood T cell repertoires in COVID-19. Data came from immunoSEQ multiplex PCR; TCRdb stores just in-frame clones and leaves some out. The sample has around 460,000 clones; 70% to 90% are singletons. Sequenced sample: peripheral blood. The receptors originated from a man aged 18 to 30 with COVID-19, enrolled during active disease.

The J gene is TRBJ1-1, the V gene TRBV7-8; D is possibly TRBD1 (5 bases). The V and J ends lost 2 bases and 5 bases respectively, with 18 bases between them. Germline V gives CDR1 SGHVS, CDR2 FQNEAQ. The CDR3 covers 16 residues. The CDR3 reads CASSLRLGVLGTEAFF. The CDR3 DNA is TGTGCCAGCAGCTTAAGACTAGGGGTGTTGGGGACTGAAGCTTTCTTT.

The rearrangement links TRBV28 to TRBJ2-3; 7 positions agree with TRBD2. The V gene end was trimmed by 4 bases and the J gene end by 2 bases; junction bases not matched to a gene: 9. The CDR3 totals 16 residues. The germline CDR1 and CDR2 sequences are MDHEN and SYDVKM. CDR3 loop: CASSSAGLAVTDTQYF. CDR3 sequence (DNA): TGTGCCAGCAGTTCTGCTGGGCTAGCGGTCACAGATACGCAGTATTTT.

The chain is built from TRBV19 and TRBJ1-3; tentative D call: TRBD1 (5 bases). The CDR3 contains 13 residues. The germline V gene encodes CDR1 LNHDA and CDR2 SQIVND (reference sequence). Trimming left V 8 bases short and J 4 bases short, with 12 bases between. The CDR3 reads CASSSGYGNTIYF. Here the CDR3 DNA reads TGTGCCAGTTCGTCAGGGTACGGAAACACCATATATTTT. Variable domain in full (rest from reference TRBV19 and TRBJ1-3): DGGITQSPKYLFRKEGQNVTLSCEQNLNHDAMYWYRQDPGQGLRLIYYSQIVNDFQKGDIAEGYSVSREKKESFPLTVTSAQKNPTAFYLCASSSGYGNTIYFGEGSWLTVV.

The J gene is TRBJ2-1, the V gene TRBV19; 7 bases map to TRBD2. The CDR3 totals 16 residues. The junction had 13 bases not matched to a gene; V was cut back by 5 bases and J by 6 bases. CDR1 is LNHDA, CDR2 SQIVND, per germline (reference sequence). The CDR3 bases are TGTGCCAGTAGTTCAGGGCCGCGCGGGAGTTTCAATGAGCAGTTCTTC. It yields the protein CASSSGPRGSFNEQFF. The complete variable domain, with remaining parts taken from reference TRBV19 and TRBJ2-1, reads DGGITQSPKYLFRKEGQNVTLSCEQNLNHDAMYWYRQDPGQGLRLIYYSQIVNDFQKGDIAEGYSVSREKKESFPLTVTSAQKNPTAFYLCASSSGPRGSFNEQFFGPGTRLTVL.

The CDR3 reads CASSHLLRGPTEAFF. The CDR3 DNA reads as TGCGCCAGCAGCCACCTCTTAAGGGGCCCCACTGAAGCTTTCTTT. J is TRBJ1-1 and V is TRBV4-1; D possibly corresponds to TRBD1 (5 bases). Germline-derived CDR1 and CDR2 are MGHRA and YSYEKL. This CDR3 comprises 15 residues. V lost 3 bases, J lost 4 bases, and 15 bases lay in between.

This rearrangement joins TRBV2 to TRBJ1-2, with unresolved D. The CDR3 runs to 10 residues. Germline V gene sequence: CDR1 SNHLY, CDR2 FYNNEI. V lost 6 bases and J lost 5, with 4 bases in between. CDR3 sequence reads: CASSSYGYTF. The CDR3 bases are TGTGCCAGCAGCTCTTATGGCTACACCTTC.

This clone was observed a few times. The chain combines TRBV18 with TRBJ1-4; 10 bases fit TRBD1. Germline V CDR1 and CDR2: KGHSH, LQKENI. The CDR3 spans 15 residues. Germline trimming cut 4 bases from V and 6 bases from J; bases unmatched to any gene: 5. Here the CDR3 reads CASSLAGTGDEKLFF. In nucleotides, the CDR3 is TGTGCCAGCTCACTAGCCGGGACAGGGGATGAAAAACTGTTTTTT.

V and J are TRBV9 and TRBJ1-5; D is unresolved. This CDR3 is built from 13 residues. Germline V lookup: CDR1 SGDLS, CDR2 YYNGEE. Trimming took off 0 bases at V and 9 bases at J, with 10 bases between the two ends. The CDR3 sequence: CASSVGAAGPQHF. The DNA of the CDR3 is TGTGCCAGCAGCGTAGGGGCGGCGGGGCCCCAGCATTTT.

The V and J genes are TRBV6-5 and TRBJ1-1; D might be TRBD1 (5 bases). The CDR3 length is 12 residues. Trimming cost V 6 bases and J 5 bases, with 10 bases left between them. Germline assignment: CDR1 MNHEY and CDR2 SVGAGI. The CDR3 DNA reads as TGTGCCAGCAGCGCGGGGGGAACTGAAGCTTTCTTT. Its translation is CASSAGGTEAFF.

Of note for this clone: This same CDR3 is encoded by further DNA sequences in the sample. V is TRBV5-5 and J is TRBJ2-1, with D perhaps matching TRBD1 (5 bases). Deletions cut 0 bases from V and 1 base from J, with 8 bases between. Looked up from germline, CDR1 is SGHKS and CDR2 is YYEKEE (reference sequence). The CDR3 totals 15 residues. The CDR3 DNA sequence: TGTGCCAGCAGCTTGGGGCAGGGTTCCTACAATGAGCAGTTCTTC. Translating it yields CASSLGQGSYNEQFF.

The CDR3 sequence: CSASRSAGSPYNEQFF. DNA of the CDR3: TGCAGTGCTAGTAGATCTGCGGGGAGCCCCTACAATGAGCAGTTCTTC. The genes are TRBV20-1 and TRBJ2-1; possible D gene TRBD2, 6 bases. The CDR3 consists of 16 residues. Trimming took off 3 bases at V and 2 bases at J, with 17 bases between the two ends. From germline, CDR1 is DFQATT and CDR2 SNEGSKA (reference sequence).

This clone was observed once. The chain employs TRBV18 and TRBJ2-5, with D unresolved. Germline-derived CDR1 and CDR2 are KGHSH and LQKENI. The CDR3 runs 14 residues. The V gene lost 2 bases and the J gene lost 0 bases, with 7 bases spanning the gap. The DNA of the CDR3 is TGTGCCAGCTCACCAGGGCGCTACCAAGAGACCCAGTACTTC. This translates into CASSPGRYQETQYF.

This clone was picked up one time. CDR3 coding DNA: TGTGCCAGCAGTGGTGTCAGAAGCTCCTACGAGCAGTACTTC. Its protein product is CASSGVRSSYEQYF. The rearrangement links TRBV2 to TRBJ2-7; no reliable D call. V was trimmed by 4 bases and J by 0 bases, leaving 10 bases between them. This CDR3 is built from 14 residues. Germline loops: CDR1 SNHLY, CDR2 FYNNEI.

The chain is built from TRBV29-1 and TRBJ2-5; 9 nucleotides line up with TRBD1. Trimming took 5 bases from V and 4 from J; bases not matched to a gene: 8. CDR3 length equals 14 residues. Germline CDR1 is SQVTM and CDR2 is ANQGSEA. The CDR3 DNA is TGCAGCGTTACAGACAGGGGGTGGCGAGAGACCCAGTACTTC. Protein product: CSVTDRGWRETQYF.

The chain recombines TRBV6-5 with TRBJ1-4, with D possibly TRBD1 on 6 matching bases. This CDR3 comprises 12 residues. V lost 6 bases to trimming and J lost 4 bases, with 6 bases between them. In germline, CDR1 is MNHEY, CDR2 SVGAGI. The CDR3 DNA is TGTGCCAGCAGACAGGGTAATGAAAAACTGTTTTTT. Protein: CASRQGNEKLFF.

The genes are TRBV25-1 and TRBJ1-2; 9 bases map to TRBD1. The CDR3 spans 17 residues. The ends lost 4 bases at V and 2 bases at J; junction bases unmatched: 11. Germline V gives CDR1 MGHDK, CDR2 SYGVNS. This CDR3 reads CASSGRDREFLNYGYTF. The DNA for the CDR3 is TGTGCCAGCAGTGGCCGGGACAGGGAATTCTTAAACTATGGCTACACCTTC.

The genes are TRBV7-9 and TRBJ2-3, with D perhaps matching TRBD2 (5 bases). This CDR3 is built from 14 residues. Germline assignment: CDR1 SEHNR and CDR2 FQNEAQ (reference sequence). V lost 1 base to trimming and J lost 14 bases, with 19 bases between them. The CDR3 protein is CASSLVLGSGGRYF. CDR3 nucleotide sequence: TGTGCCAGCAGCTTAGTGCTTGGCAGTGGCGGGCGGTATTTT. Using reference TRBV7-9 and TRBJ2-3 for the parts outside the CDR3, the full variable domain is DTGVSQNPRHKITKRGQNVTFRCDPISEHNRLYWYRQTLGQGPEFLTYFQNEAQLEKSRLLSDRFSAERPKGSFSTLEIQRTEQGDSAMYLCASSLVLGSGGRYFGPGTRLTVL.

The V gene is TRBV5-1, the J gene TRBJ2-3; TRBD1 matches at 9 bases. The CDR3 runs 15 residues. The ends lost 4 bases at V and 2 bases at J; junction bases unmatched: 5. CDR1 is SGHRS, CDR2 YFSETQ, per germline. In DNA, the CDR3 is TGCGCCAGCAGCAGGGACAGGGAGGTCACAGATACGCAGTATTTT. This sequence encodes CASSRDREVTDTQYF.

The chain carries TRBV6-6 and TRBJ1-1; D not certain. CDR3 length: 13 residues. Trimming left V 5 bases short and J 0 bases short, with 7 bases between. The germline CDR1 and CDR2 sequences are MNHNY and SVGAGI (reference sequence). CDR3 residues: CASSPGMNTEAFF. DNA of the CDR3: TGTGCCAGCAGTCCCGGGATGAACACTGAAGCTTTCTTT.